This T cell receptor (beta chain) was sequenced for a study of metastatic and nonmetastatic thyroid tumors. Study-wide background: Repertoire data that came from the blood and tumor or nodule tissue of malignant and benign thyroid patients were compared.

V was cut by 0 bases and J by 2 bases, with 10 bases left in between. There are 14 residues in the CDR3. Germline loops: CDR1 DFQATT, CDR2 SNEGSKA (reference sequence). Findings and caveats of the study: When malignant thyroid tumors were compared with benign nodules, TCR beta diversity was reportedly significantly higher in the malignant tumors. This held in both blood and tumor samples.

Authors' analysis steps: Clinicopathological groups differed in CDR3, with these differences serving to build a distant-metastasis classifier for papillary thyroid cancer. TCRdb called clones again from the PCR reads with MiXCR. What appears here as the V and J calls and clone size reflects TCRdb's work, not the paper's. The sample lists several thousand clones, 25% to 30% occurring once. In the case of this clone: The antigen remains unidentified.

Not a single patient had been given any form of treatment at any point before undergoing thyroid surgery. V and J are TRBV20-1 and TRBJ2-5; tentative D call: TRBD2 (6 bases). Input material: adjacent normal tissue. This TCR came from a female donor with papillary thyroid cancer or a benign thyroid nodule (not recorded which). Some clones in this sample may be carry-over from other donors' samples. The CDR3 DNA reads TGCAGTGCTAGAGATGCAGGGACTCAAGAGACCCAGTACTTC. Translating it yields CSARDAGTQETQYF.